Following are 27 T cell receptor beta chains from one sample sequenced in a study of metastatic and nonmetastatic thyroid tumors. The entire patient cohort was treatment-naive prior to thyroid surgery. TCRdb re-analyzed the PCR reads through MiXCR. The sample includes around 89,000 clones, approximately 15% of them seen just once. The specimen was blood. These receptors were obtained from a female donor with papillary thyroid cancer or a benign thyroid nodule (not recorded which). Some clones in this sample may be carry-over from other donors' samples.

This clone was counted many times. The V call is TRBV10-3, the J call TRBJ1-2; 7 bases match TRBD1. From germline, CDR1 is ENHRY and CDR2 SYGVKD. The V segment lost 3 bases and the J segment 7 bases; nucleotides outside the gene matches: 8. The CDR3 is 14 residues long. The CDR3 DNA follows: TGTGCCATCAGTGAAATGGACAGGCGCGGTGGCTACACCTTC. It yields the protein CAISEMDRRGGYTF.

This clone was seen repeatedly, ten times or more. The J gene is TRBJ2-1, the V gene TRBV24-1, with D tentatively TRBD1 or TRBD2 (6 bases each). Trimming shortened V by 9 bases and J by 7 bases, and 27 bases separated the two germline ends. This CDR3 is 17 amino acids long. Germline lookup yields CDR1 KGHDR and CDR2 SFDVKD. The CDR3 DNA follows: TGTGCCACCTCCCATTTCCTTTCTAAGGGGGGCAGAAATGAGCAGTTCTTC. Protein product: CATSHFLSKGGRNEQFF.

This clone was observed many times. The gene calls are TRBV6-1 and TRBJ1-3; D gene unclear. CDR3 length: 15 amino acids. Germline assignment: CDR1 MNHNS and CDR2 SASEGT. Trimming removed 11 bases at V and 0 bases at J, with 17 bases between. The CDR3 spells CALMFPAFSGNTIYF. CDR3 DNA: TGTGCCCTCATGTTCCCGGCGTTCTCTGGAAACACCATATATTTT.

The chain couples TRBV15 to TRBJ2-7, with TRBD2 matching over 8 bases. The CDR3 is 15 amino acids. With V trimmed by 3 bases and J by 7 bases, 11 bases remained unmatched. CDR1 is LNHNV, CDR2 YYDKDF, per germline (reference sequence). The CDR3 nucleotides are TGTGCCACCAGCAGTAGCGGGGCGGGGTATGTGGAGCAGTACTTC. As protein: CATSSSGAGYVEQYF.

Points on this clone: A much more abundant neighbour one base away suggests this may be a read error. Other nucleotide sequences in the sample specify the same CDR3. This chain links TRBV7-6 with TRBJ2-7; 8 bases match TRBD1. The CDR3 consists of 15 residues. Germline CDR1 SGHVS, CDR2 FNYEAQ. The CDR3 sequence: CASSLQGGPSYEQYF. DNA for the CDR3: TGCGCCAGCAGCTTACAGGGGGGTCCGTCCTACGAGCAGTACTTC.

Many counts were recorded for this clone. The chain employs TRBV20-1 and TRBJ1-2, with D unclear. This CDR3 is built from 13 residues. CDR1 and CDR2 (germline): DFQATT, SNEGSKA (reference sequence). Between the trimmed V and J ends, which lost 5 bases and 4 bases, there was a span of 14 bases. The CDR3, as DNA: TGCAGTGCTGCTATCGCAAGTACCTATGGCTACACCTTC. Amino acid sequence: CSAAIASTYGYTF.

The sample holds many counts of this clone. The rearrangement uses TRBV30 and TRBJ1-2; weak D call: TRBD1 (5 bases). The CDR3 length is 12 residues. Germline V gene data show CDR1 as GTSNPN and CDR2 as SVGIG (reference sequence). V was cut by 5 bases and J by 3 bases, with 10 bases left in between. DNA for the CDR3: TGTGCCTGGGGGCTGGGGCACTATGGCTACACCTTC. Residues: CAWGLGHYGYTF. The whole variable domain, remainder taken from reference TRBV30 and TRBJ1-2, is SQTIHQWPATLVQPVGSPLSLECTVEGTSNPNLYWYRQAAGRGLQLLFYSVGIGQISSEVPQNLSASRPQDRQFILSSKKLLLSDSGFYLCAWGLGHYGYTFGSGTRLTVV.

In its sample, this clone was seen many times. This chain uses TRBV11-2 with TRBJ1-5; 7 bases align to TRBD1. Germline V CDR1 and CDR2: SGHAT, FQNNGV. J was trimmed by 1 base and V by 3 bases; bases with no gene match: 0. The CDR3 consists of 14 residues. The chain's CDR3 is CASSLTGSNQPQHF. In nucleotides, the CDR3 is TGTGCCAGCAGCTTGACAGGGAGCAATCAGCCCCAGCATTTT.

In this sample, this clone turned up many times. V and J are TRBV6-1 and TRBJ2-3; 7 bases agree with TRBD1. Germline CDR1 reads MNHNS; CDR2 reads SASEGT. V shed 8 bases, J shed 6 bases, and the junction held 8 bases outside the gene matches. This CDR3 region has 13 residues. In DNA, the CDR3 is TGTGCCAGCGGCTACAGGGGTAGTGATACGCAGTATTTT. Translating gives CASGYRGSDTQYF.

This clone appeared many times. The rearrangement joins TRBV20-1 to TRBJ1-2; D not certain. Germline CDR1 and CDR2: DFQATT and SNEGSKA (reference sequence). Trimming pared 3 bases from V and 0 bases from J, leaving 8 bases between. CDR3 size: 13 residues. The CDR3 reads CSARLRTNYGYTF. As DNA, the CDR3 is TGCAGTGCTAGGCTCAGGACTAACTATGGCTACACCTTC.

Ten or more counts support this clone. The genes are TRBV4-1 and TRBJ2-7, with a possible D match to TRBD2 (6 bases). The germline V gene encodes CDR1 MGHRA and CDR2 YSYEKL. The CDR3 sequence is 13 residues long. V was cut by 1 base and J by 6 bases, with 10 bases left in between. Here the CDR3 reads CASSQVTSGEQYF. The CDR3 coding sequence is TGCGCCAGCAGCCAAGTGACTAGTGGCGAGCAGTACTTC.

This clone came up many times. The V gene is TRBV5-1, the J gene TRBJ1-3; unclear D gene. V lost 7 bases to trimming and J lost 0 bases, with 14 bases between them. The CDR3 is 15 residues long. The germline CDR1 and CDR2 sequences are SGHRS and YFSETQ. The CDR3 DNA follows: TGCGCCAGCGGCCTGGTTGGCGGCTCTGGAAACACCATATATTTT. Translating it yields CASGLVGGSGNTIYF.

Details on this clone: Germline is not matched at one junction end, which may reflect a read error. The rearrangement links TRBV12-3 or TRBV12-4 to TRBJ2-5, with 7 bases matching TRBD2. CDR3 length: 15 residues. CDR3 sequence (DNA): TGTGCCAGCAGTCCCTGGACTAGTGGGGGGGAGACCGAGTACTTC. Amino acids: CASSPWTSGGETEYF.

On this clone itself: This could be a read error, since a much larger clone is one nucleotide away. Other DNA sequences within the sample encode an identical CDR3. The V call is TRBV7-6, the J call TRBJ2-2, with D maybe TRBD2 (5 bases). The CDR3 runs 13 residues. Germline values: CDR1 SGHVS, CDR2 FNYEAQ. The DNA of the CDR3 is TGTGCCAGCAGCTTAGGTATCACCGGGGAGCTGTTTTTC. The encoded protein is CASSLGITGELFF.

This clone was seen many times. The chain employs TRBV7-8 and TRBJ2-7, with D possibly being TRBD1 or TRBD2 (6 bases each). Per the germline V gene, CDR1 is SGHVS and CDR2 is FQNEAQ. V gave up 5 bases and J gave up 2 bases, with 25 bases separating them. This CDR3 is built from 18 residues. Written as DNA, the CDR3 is TGTGCCAGCAGCGATCCCCCCGGAGGGACACGGTTTACCTACGAGCAGTACTTC. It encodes CASSDPPGGTRFTYEQYF.

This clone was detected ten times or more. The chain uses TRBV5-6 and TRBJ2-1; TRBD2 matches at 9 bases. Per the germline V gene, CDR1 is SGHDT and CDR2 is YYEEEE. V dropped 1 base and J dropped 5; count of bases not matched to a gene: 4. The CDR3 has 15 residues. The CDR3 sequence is CASSLTSGWDNEQFF. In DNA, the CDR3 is TGTGCCAGCAGCTTGACTAGCGGGTGGGACAATGAGCAGTTCTTC.

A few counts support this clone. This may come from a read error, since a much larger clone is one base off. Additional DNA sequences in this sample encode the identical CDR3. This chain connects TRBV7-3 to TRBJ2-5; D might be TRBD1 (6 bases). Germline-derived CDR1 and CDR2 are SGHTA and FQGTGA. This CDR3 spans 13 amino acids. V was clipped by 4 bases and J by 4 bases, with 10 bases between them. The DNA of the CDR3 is TGTGCCAGCAGCTCAGGGGCGGGAGAGACCCAGTACTTC. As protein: CASSSGAGETQYF.

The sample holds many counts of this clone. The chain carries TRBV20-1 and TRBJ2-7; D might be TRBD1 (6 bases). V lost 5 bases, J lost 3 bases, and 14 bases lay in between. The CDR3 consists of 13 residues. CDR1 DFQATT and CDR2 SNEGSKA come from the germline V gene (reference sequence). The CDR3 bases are TGCAGTGCTCTAGGGGGTTCCGGCTACGAGCAGTACTTC. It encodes CSALGGSGYEQYF.

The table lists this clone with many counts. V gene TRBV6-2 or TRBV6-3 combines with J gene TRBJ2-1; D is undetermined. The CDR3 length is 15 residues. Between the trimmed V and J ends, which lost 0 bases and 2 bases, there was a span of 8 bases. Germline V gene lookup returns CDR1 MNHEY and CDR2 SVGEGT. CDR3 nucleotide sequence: TGTGCCAGCAGTTACTCGGCGGTACCCTACAATGAGCAGTTCTTC. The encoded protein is CASSYSAVPYNEQFF.

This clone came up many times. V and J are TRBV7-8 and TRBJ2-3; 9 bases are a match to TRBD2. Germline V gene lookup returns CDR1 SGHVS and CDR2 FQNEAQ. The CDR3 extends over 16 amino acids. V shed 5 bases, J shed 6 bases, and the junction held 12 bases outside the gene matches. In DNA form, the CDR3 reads TGTGCCAGCAGCCCGAGGCGTAGCGGGGGCTGGGATACGCAGTATTTT. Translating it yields CASSPRRSGGWDTQYF.

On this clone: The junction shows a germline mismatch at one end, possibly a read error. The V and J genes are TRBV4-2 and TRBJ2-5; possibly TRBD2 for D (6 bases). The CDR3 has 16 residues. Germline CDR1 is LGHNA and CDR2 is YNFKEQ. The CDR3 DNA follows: TGTGCCAGCAGCCAAGATAGAGGCGGGGTTCAAGAGACCAAGTACTTC. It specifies CASSQDRGGVQETKYF.

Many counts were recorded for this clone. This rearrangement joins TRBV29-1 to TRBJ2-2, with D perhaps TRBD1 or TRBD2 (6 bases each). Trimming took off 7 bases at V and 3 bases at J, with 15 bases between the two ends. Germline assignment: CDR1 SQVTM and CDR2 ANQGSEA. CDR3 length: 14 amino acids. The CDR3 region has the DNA TGCAGCGGGTGGGGGGCGCGTGACACCGGGGAGCTGTTTTTT. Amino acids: CSGWGARDTGELFF.

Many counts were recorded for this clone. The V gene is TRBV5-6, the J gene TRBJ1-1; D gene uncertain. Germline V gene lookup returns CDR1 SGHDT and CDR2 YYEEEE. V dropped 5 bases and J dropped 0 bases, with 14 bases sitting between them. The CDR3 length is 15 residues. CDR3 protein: CASSFGSPLNTEAFF. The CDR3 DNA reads TGTGCCAGCAGTTTCGGTTCCCCCCTGAACACTGAAGCTTTCTTT.

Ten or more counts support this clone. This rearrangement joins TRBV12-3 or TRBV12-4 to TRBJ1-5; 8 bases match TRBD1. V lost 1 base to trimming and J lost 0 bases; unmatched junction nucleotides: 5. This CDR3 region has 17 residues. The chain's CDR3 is CASSLGTGLYSNQPQHF. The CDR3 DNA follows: TGTGCCAGCAGTTTAGGGACAGGGCTTTATAGCAATCAGCCCCAGCATTTT.

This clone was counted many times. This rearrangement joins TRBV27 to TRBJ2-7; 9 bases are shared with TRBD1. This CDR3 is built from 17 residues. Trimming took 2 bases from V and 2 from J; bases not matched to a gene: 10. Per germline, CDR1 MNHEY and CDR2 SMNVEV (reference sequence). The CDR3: CASSLRGQGRRAYEQYF. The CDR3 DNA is TGTGCCAGCAGTTTAAGGGGACAGGGTAGGAGGGCCTACGAGCAGTACTTC.

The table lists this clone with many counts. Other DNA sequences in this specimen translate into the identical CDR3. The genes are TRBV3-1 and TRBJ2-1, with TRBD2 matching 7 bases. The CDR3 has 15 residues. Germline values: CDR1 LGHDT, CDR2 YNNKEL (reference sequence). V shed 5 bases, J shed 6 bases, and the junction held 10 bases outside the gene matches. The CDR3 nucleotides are TGTGCCAGCAGCTGGGAGCGGGGAACCCTCAATGAGCAGTTCTTC. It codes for CASSWERGTLNEQFF.

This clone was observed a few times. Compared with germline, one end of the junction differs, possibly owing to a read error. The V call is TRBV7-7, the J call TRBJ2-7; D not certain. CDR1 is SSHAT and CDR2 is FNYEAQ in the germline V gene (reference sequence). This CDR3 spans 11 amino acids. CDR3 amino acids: CASSRFYEQYF. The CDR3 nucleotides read TGTGCTAGCAGCCGATTCTACGAGCAGTACTTC.